A single sample is the source of the 14 T cell receptor beta chains below, sequenced in a study of T cell responses to AZD1222 COVID-19 vaccine. The method was immunoSEQ multiplex PCR; TCRdb's version includes in-frame clones alone and lacks a portion of them. The sample consists of over 75,000 clones, roughly nine tenths of them appearing once. The sample was peripheral blood, taken 28 days after the second AZD1222 dose. The receptors here all came from an adult who received the AZD1222 COVID-19 vaccine.

In DNA, the CDR3 is TGTGCCAGCAGCCCACTTCCGAGGCCCACTAACTATGGCTACACCTTC. Protein: CASSPLPRPTNYGYTF. V usage is TRBV7-3 and J usage is TRBJ1-2; no reliable D call. Germline lookup yields CDR1 SGHTA and CDR2 FQGTGA. The CDR3 contains 16 residues. The ends were cut back, 5 bases at V and 0 bases at J, with 16 bases in the middle.

The chain recombines TRBV4-1 with TRBJ1-3, with D tentatively TRBD1 (5 bases). The V end lost 1 base, the J end lost 0 bases, and 10 bases lay between the germline ends. Germline-derived CDR1 and CDR2 are MGHRA and YSYEKL. The CDR3 spans 16 residues. The chain's CDR3 is CASSQGDANSGNTIYF. The DNA for the CDR3 is TGCGCCAGCAGCCAAGGGGACGCTAACTCTGGAAACACCATATATTTT.

The chain uses TRBV2 and TRBJ2-3, with D possibly TRBD2 on 6 matching bases. V lost 6 bases, J lost 6 bases, and 16 bases lay in between. Germline CDR1 and CDR2: SNHLY and FYNNEI. This CDR3 region has 14 residues. CDR3 sequence: CASSAGTSLDTQYF. Written as DNA, the CDR3 is TGTGCCAGCAGCGCAGGGACTTCCTTGGATACGCAGTATTTT.

The chain joins TRBV11-2 to TRBJ1-1; D is unresolved. This CDR3 is built from 15 residues. The V end was cut by 1 base, the J end by 4 bases, with 13 bases between. In germline, CDR1 is SGHAT, CDR2 FQNNGV. The CDR3 region has the DNA TGTGCCAGCAGCTTAGGTCATAACCGAGCCACTGAAGCTTTCTTT. It is translated as CASSLGHNRATEAFF.

A single count supports this clone. The V and J genes are TRBV6-2 or TRBV6-3 and TRBJ1-5; no firm D call. Per the germline V gene, CDR1 is MNHEY and CDR2 is SVGEGT. Trimming cost V 2 bases and J 5 bases, with 7 bases left between them. The length of the CDR3 is 13 residues. CDR3 sequence reads: CASSYDPDQPQHF. DNA of the CDR3: TGTGCCAGCAGTTACGATCCCGATCAGCCCCAGCATTTT.

This chain connects TRBV18 to TRBJ2-2, with 12 bases identical to TRBD2. The CDR3 contains 20 residues. Unmatched junction bases numbered 15, after V lost 3 bases and J lost 4 bases. CDR1 KGHSH and CDR2 LQKENI come from the germline V gene. DNA of the CDR3: TGTGCCAGCTCACCGCAACTTAGACCGACTAGCGGGGGAGCCACCGGGGAGCTGTTTTTT. Protein: CASSPQLRPTSGGATGELFF.

This sequence joins TRBV19 and TRBJ1-2; D not certain. Looked up from germline, CDR1 is LNHDA and CDR2 is SQIVND (reference sequence). Trimming took off 2 bases at V and 12 bases at J, with 13 bases between the two ends. The CDR3 runs to 12 residues. CDR3 nucleotide sequence: TGTGCCAGTAGTATAAGTGCCGGCGCGGACACCTTC. As protein: CASSISAGADTF.

The CDR3 sequence: CASSAVRDRGSATSYNSPLHF. The DNA of the CDR3 is TGTGCCAGCAGTGCCGTCCGGGACAGGGGGTCCGCGACCTCCTATAATTCACCCCTCCACTTT. The genes are TRBV28 and TRBJ1-6, with 11 bases identical to TRBD1. Germline-derived CDR1 and CDR2 are MDHEN and SYDVKM. This CDR3 has 21 residues. J gave up 0 bases and V 5 bases, and 15 bases lay outside the gene matches.

The rearrangement links TRBV7-9 to TRBJ2-7; 9 bases are a match to TRBD1. V lost 4 bases and J lost 4; bases outside the gene matches: 8. The CDR3 consists of 15 residues. Germline V gene sequence: CDR1 SEHNR, CDR2 FQNEAQ (reference sequence). CDR3 in DNA: TGTGCCAGCAGCTCTGGACAGGGGAACAGATACGAGCAGTACTTC. Its translation is CASSSGQGNRYEQYF.

This chain joins TRBV7-3 and TRBJ1-2; D is possibly TRBD1 (5 bases). Trimming stripped 0 bases from V and 8 bases from J, with 16 bases between. Looked up from germline, CDR1 is SGHTA and CDR2 is FQGTGA. The CDR3 sequence is 15 residues long. The CDR3 sequence is CASSLTLRGTGGYTF. Here the CDR3 DNA reads TGTGCCAGCAGCTTAACGTTGAGAGGGACTGGCGGCTACACCTTC.

V is TRBV19 and J is TRBJ2-7; maybe TRBD1 (5 bases). The ends were cut back, 0 bases at V and 2 bases at J, with 8 bases in the middle. The CDR3 loop spans 14 amino acids. Per the germline V gene, CDR1 is LNHDA and CDR2 is SQIVND (reference sequence). The CDR3 reads CASSIDGRAYEQYF. The CDR3 nucleotides read TGTGCCAGTAGTATAGATGGCAGGGCCTACGAGCAGTACTTC.

Here the CDR3 reads CASSLYGEDTQYF. The DNA of the CDR3 is TGCGCCAGCAGCTTGTATGGGGAGGATACGCAGTATTTT. This chain uses TRBV5-1 with TRBJ2-3; TRBD2 is a possible D gene (5 bases). The V gene lost 1 base and the J gene lost 6 bases, with 9 bases spanning the gap. This CDR3 is 13 amino acids long. Germline loops: CDR1 SGHRS, CDR2 YFSETQ.

This clone was detected a few times. V and J are TRBV2 and TRBJ1-5, with D unresolved. Germline CDR1 SNHLY, CDR2 FYNNEI. V was cut by 4 bases and J by 3 bases, with 19 bases left in between. This CDR3 is 17 amino acids long. The CDR3 region has the DNA TGTGCCAGCAGTGTGAGCCCAGGAGGTAGGGTCAATCAGCCCCAGCATTTT. Its protein product is CASSVSPGGRVNQPQHF.

V and J are TRBV28 and TRBJ1-2; D might be TRBD1 (6 bases). Trimming took off 7 bases at V and 5 bases at J, with 23 bases between the two ends. Germline CDR1 reads MDHEN; CDR2 reads SYDVKM. CDR3 length: 16 amino acids. This CDR3 is CASTLLGGWARYGYTF. In DNA, the CDR3 is TGTGCCAGCACCCTGCTAGGGGGGTGGGCGAGGTATGGCTACACCTTC.